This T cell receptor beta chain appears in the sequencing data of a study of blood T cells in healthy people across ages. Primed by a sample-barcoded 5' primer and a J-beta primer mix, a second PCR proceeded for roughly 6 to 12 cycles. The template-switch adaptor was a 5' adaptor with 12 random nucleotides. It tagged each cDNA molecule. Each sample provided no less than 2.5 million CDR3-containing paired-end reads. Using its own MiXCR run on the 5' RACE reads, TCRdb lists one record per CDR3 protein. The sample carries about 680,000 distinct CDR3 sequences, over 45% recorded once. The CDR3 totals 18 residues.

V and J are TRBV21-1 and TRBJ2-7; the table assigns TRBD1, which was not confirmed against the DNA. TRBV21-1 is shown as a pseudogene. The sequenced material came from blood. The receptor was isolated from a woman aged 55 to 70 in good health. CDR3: CASSKESRRTVPIREQYF. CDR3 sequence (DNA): TGTGCCAGCAGCAAAGAGTCGCGGCGGACAGTCCCCATCCGCGAGCAGTACTTC.